A selection of T cell receptor beta chains follows, all from one sample in a study of cytotoxic CD8 clonotypes in ibrutinib-treated CLL. The method was immunoSEQ multiplex PCR; TCRdb's version includes in-frame clones alone and lacks a portion of them. The sample contains about 140,000 clones, approximately 75% of which appear only once. The sample here was PBMCs, taken after 12 months of ibrutinib treatment. The receptors come from a human donor with chronic lymphocytic leukemia. Each CDR3 is given with its conserved first and last residue. A D gene is named only where the DNA matches it firmly. Rows may omit the clone size; those that give it use once, few, many or a size class.

v_call	clone_size	j_call	d_call	cdr3_aa	cdr3_nt
TRBV19	once	TRBJ2-1	.	CASRELSQARGEQFF	TGTGCCAGTAGGGAGCTATCCCAAGCTAGGGGTGAGCAGTTCTTC
TRBV5-1	.	TRBJ1-1	TRBD1	CASSTGQGAGTEAFF	TGCGCCAGCAGTACGGGACAGGGGGCTGGGACTGAAGCTTTCTTT
TRBV19	.	TRBJ2-1	TRBD2	CASSQLADSYNEQFF	TGTGCCAGTAGTCAACTAGCGGACTCCTACAATGAGCAGTTCTTC
TRBV9	.	TRBJ2-7	.	CASSVATMGEQYF	TGTGCCAGCAGCGTAGCTACGATGGGGGAGCAGTACTTC
TRBV15	.	TRBJ2-2	TRBD1	CATSRAVLQGALLTGELFF	TGTGCCACCAGCAGAGCAGTTCTACAGGGGGCACTTCTCACCGGGGAGCTGTTTTTT
TRBV27	few	TRBJ2-2	TRBD2	CASSLHSGSNTGELFF	TGTGCCAGCAGTTTACACAGCGGGAGTAACACCGGGGAGCTGTTTTTT
TRBV13	.	TRBJ2-4	TRBD2	CASSLTSENKNIQYF	TGTGCCAGCAGCTTGACTAGCGAAAACAAAAACATTCAGTACTTC
TRBV7-9	.	TRBJ2-3	.	CASSSPEGYTDTQYF	TGTGCCAGCAGCTCCCCGGAGGGGTACACAGATACGCAGTATTTT
TRBV5-1	.	TRBJ1-1	.	CASSLQESTEAFF	TGCGCCAGCAGCTTGCAGGAGAGCACTGAAGCTTTCTTT
TRBV11-2	.	TRBJ2-1	TRBD2	CASSGRTSGLNEQFF	TGTGCCAGCAGCGGACGGACTAGCGGCCTCAATGAGCAGTTCTTC
TRBV19	.	TRBJ2-1	.	CASSKPRMGDSYNEQFF	TGTGCCAGTAGTAAACCAAGGATGGGAGATTCCTACAATGAGCAGTTCTTC
TRBV5-1	.	TRBJ1-2	TRBD1	CASSFAGQGGGYTF	TGCGCCAGCAGCTTCGCCGGACAGGGAGGCGGCTACACCTTC
TRBV5-6	.	TRBJ1-4	TRBD1	CASSWGPGQALNEKLFF	TGTGCCAGCAGCTGGGGGCCGGGACAGGCGCTTAATGAAAAACTGTTTTTT
TRBV6-5	.	TRBJ2-3	.	CASSVTQQGTDTQYF	TGTGCCAGCAGTGTAACCCAGCAGGGCACAGATACGCAGTATTTT
TRBV6-1	.	TRBJ1-2	TRBD1	CASSALPTGTLLGYTF	TGTGCCAGCAGTGCCCTACCGACAGGGACCCTTCTTGGCTACACCTTC
TRBV5-6	.	TRBJ1-2	.	CASSLGRNYGYTF	TGTGCCAGCAGCTTGGGACGGAACTATGGCTACACCTTC
TRBV7-7	.	TRBJ2-7	TRBD1	CASSRDRTYEQYF	TGTGCCAGTTCACGGGACAGGACCTACGAGCAGTACTTC
TRBV5-8	.	TRBJ2-7	TRBD1	CASSWDRTNEQYF	TGTGCCAGCAGCTGGGACAGGACCAACGAGCAGTACTTC
TRBV6-4	.	TRBJ2-1	TRBD1	CASSEGQGNHNEQFF	TGTGCCAGCAGTGAAGGACAGGGAAACCACAATGAGCAGTTCTTC
TRBV30	.	TRBJ1-2	.	CAWTSGGWDYGYTF	TGTGCCTGGACCTCAGGAGGCTGGGACTATGGCTACACCTTC
TRBV5-1	few	TRBJ2-7	TRBD2	CASSSGTSGSSYEQYF	TGCGCCAGCAGCTCCGGGACTAGCGGGAGTAGCTACGAGCAGTACTTC
TRBV7-6	.	TRBJ1-1	.	CASSLLLRAEAFF	TGTGCCAGCAGCTTATTACTGAGGGCGGAAGCTTTCTTT
TRBV10-3	.	TRBJ2-7	.	CAIRDSSSSYEQYF	TGTGCCATCAGAGACAGTTCTAGCTCCTACGAGCAGTACTTC
TRBV30	.	TRBJ2-2	.	CARTKKGGPPGELFF	TGTGCCAGGACGAAAAAGGGGGGGCCCCCCGGGGAGCTGTTTTTT
TRBV15	.	TRBJ1-6	TRBD1	CATSREGGTGNSPLHF	TGTGCCACCAGCAGGGAGGGGGGGACAGGTAATTCACCCCTCCACTTT
TRBV5-1	.	TRBJ2-3	TRBD2	CASSFSLAGGPVRDTQYF	TGCGCCAGCAGCTTTTCCCTAGCGGGAGGGCCCGTTCGAGATACGCAGTATTTT
TRBV7-6	few	TRBJ2-7	TRBD2	CASSQFESGGAYEQYF	TGTGCCAGCAGCCAATTCGAAAGCGGGGGGGCCTACGAGCAGTACTTC
TRBV13	few	TRBJ1-1	.	CASSSQGNTEAFF	TGTGCCAGCAGCTCTCAGGGGAACACTGAAGCTTTCTTT
TRBV27	.	TRBJ1-2	.	CASSRGQQYGYTF	TGTGCCAGCAGCCGAGGACAGCAATATGGCTACACCTTC
TRBV5-1	once	TRBJ2-2	TRBD2	CASSLGTSGGPTGELFF	TGCGCCAGCAGCTTGGGGACTAGCGGGGGGCCAACCGGGGAGCTGTTTTTT
TRBV14	.	TRBJ2-1	.	CASSQALGSYSSYNEQFF	TGTGCCAGCAGCCAAGCACTTGGGTCATACTCGTCCTACAATGAGCAGTTCTTC
TRBV27	.	TRBJ1-5	.	CASSLRQGGLYSNQPQHF	TGTGCCAGCAGTTTACGGCAGGGTGGGCTTTATAGCAATCAGCCCCAGCATTTT
TRBV28	once	TRBJ2-7	.	CASSYQGGPYEQYF	TGTGCCAGCAGTTATCAGGGGGGACCCTACGAGCAGTACTTC